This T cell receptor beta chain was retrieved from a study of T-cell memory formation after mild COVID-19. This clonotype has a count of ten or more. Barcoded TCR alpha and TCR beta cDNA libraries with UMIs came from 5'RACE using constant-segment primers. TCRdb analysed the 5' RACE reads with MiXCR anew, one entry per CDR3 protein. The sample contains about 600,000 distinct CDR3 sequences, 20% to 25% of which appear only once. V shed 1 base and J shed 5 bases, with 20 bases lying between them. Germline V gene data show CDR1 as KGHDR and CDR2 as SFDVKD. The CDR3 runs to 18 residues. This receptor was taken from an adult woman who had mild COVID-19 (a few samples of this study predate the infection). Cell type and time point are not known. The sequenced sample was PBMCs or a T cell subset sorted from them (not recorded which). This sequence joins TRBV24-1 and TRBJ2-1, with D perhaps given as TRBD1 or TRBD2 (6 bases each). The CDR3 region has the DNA TGTGCCACCAGTGATTTTGGGGGGCGGGAAGGACGTAACAATGAGCAGTTCTTC. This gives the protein CATSDFGGREGRNNEQFF.